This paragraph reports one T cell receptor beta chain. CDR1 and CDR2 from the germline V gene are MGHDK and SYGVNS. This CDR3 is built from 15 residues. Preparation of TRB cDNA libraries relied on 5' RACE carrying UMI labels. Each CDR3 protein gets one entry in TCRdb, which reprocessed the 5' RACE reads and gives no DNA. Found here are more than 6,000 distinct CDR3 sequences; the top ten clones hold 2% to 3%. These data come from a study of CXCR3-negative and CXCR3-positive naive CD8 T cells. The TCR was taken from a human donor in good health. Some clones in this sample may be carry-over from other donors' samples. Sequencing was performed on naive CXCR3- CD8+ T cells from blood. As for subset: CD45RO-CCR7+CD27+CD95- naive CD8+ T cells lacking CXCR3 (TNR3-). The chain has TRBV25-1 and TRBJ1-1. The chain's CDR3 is CASGVRVGLNTEAFF.